A single sample is the source of the 14 T cell receptor beta chains below, sequenced in a study of shared clonotypes between healthy human individuals. Libraries were prepared by immunoSEQ multiplex PCR; TCRdb keeps only in-frame clonotypes and omits some of them. The sample consists of a few million clones, around 95% of them appearing once. Sequenced sample: naive CD4+ T cells sorted from blood. As for subset: CD45RA+ positively selected. The origin of the receptors is a man in his late teens or twenties in good health.

The rearrangement links TRBV7-8 to TRBJ2-1; D remains unclear. V shed 0 bases and J shed 5 bases, with 5 bases lying between them. This CDR3 region has 13 residues. Per the germline V gene, CDR1 is SGHVS and CDR2 is FQNEAQ. As DNA, the CDR3 is TGTGCCAGCAGCTTAGCTAGGAACAATGAGCAGTTCTTC. It specifies CASSLARNNEQFF.

This chain uses TRBV28 with TRBJ1-2, with 7 bases aligning to TRBD1. Germline values: CDR1 MDHEN, CDR2 SYDVKM. The CDR3 sequence is 14 residues long. Trimming at V came to 1 base and at J to 4 bases, leaving 3 bases not matched to a gene. In nucleotides, the CDR3 is TGTGCCAGCAGTTTATCAGGGGGACTCTATGGCTACACCTTC. It codes for CASSLSGGLYGYTF.

About this clone itself: Other nucleotide sequences from this sample produce the same CDR3. The rearrangement links TRBV9 to TRBJ2-7, with D unclear. The CDR3 is made up of 14 amino acids. CDR1 is SGDLS and CDR2 is YYNGEE in the germline V gene. V shed 4 bases and J shed 0 bases, with 11 bases lying between them. The CDR3 here is CASSPSGSSYEQYF. The DNA for the CDR3 is TGTGCCAGCAGCCCCTCTGGCAGCTCCTACGAGCAGTACTTC.

V is TRBV6-1 and J is TRBJ1-1; D is ambiguous. The germline V and J ends were trimmed by 2 bases and 0 bases, with 10 bases remaining between them. This CDR3 is built from 15 residues. In germline, CDR1 is MNHNS, CDR2 SASEGT. The chain's CDR3 is CASSEIPGVNTEAFF. In DNA form, the CDR3 reads TGTGCCAGCAGTGAAATACCGGGCGTGAACACTGAAGCTTTCTTT.

The rearrangement uses TRBV25-1 and TRBJ2-7; 8 nucleotides line up with TRBD1. This CDR3 is built from 15 residues. Unmatched junction bases numbered 7, after V lost 3 bases and J lost 3 bases. Germline CDR1 reads MGHDK; CDR2 reads SYGVNS. The CDR3 loop reads CASSDPGTGYYEQYF. The CDR3 DNA reads as TGTGCCAGCAGTGATCCCGGGACAGGATACTACGAGCAGTACTTC.

The chain carries TRBV19 and TRBJ2-6, with D perhaps matching TRBD2 (7 bases). The germline gives CDR1 LNHDA, CDR2 SQIVND (reference sequence). This CDR3 is built from 16 residues. Trimming cost V 10 bases and J 1 base, with 17 bases left between them. DNA of the CDR3: TGTGCCACCCAGCCGGGGGGCATATCTGGGGCCAACGTCCTGACTTTC. This sequence encodes CATQPGGISGANVLTF. Full variable domain (rest looked up from reference TRBV19 and TRBJ2-6): DGGITQSPKYLFRKEGQNVTLSCEQNLNHDAMYWYRQDPGQGLRLIYYSQIVNDFQKGDIAEGYSVSREKKESFPLTVTSAQKNPTAFYLCATQPGGISGANVLTFGAGSRLTVL.

The rearrangement links TRBV5-1 to TRBJ2-7, with D possibly TRBD2 on 5 matching bases. The CDR3 is 14 amino acids. Between the trimmed V and J ends, which lost 4 bases and 7 bases, there was a span of 18 bases. The germline CDR1 and CDR2 sequences are SGHRS and YFSETQ. For the CDR3, the DNA is TGCGCCAGCAGCCTGCGACGGCCACCGGGAGAGCAGTACTTC. Translating gives CASSLRRPPGEQYF. Full variable domain (rest looked up from reference TRBV5-1 and TRBJ2-7): KAGVTQTPRYLIKTRGQQVTLSCSPISGHRSVSWYQQTPGQGLQFLFEYFSETQRNKGNFPGRFSGRQFSNSRSEMNVSTLELGDSALYLCASSLRRPPGEQYFGPGTRLTVT.

The chain links TRBV28 to TRBJ1-5; no clear D gene. This CDR3 is built from 13 residues. Deletions cut 8 bases from V and 7 bases from J, with 15 bases between. The germline CDR1 and CDR2 sequences are MDHEN and SYDVKM. The DNA for the CDR3 is TGTGCCAGCGACGAGGACCGGATCCAGCCCCAGCATTTT. It yields the protein CASDEDRIQPQHF.

V gene TRBV11-2 combines with J gene TRBJ2-3; no definite D call. V dropped 1 base and J dropped 9 bases, with 11 bases sitting between them. The CDR3 sequence is 13 residues long. Germline V gene lookup returns CDR1 SGHAT and CDR2 FQNNGV. CDR3 loop: CASSLGVVDTQYF. CDR3 in DNA: TGTGCCAGCAGCTTAGGGGTCGTAGACACGCAGTATTTT.

The J gene is TRBJ2-7, the V gene TRBV6-1; 10 nucleotides agree with TRBD2. CDR3 length: 16 amino acids. Trimming at V came to 4 bases and at J to 0 bases, leaving 6 bases not matched to a gene. CDR1 is MNHNS and CDR2 is SASEGT in the germline V gene. CDR3: CASSAGLAESSYEQYF. CDR3 sequence (DNA): TGTGCCAGCAGTGCCGGACTAGCGGAAAGCTCCTACGAGCAGTACTTC.

J is TRBJ1-1 and V is TRBV10-1, with TRBD1 matching 7 bases. The CDR3 totals 14 residues. V trimming: 5 bases; J trimming: 7 bases; junction bases outside the gene matches: 10. Germline CDR1 reads WNHNN; CDR2 reads SYGVQD (reference sequence). DNA for the CDR3: TGCGCCAGCAGTCCTAACAGGGGAGGGGGTGAAGCTTTCTTT. As protein: CASSPNRGGGEAFF.

This chain connects TRBV9 to TRBJ2-1, with 9 nucleotides matching TRBD2. Germline V gene data show CDR1 as SGDLS and CDR2 as YYNGEE. V shed 6 bases, J shed 0 bases, and the junction held 4 bases outside the gene matches. The CDR3 runs 15 residues. The CDR3 reads CASTSGRSSYNEQFF. CDR3 coding DNA: TGTGCCAGCACAAGCGGGAGGAGCTCCTACAATGAGCAGTTCTTC.

The V call is TRBV7-2, the J call TRBJ2-7, with no clear D. The length of the CDR3 is 12 residues. V shed 2 bases and J shed 7 bases, with 9 bases lying between them. The germline V gene encodes CDR1 SGHTA and CDR2 FQGNSA. The CDR3 DNA sequence: TGTGCCAGCAGCTTAAGGGTCGGGGAGCAGTACTTC. This encodes CASSLRVGEQYF.

The chain carries TRBV7-8 and TRBJ1-3; D gene unclear. Germline V gives CDR1 SGHVS, CDR2 FQNEAQ. Trimming shortened V by 1 base and J by 4 bases, and 14 bases separated the two germline ends. The CDR3 has 16 residues. The CDR3 loop reads CASSLGSSASGNTIYF. CDR3 nucleotide sequence: TGTGCCAGCAGCTTAGGGTCGTCGGCATCGGGAAACACCATATATTTT.